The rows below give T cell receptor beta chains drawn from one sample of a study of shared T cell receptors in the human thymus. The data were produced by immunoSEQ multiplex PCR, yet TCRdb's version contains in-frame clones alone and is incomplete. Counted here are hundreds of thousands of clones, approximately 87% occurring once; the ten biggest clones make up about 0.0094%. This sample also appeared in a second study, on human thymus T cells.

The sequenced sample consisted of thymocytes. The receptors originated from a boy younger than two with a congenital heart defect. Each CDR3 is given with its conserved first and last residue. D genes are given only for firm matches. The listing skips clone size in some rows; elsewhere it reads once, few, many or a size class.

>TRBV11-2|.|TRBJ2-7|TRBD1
CASSPQWTGGFVEYEQYF
TGTGCCAGCAGCCCCCAATGGACAGGGGGCTTCGTTGAGTACGAGCAGTACTTC
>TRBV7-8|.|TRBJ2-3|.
CASSLSRVTDTQYF
TGTGCCAGCAGCTTAAGTCGAGTCACAGATACGCAGTATTTT
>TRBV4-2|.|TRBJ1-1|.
CASSQAPRGEVNTEAFF
TGTGCCAGCAGCCAAGCCCCTCGCGGGGAGGTGAACACTGAAGCTTTCTTT
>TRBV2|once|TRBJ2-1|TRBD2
CASSSSVRLAGGNEQFF
TGTGCCAGCAGTTCCTCCGTGAGGCTAGCGGGGGGTAATGAGCAGTTCTTC
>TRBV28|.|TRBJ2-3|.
CASSERAGTDTQYF
TGTGCCAGCAGTGAGCGGGCTGGCACAGATACGCAGTATTTT
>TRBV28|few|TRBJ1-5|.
CASSYSRVGQPQHF
TGTGCCAGCAGTTATTCCAGGGTGGGCCAGCCCCAGCATTTT
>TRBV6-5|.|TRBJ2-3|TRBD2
CASRPERGYTDTQYF
TGTGCCAGCAGACCCGAGCGGGGGTACACAGATACGCAGTATTTT
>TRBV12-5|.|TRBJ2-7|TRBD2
CASGIHLLAGPTYEQYF
TGTGCTAGTGGTATCCACCTCCTAGCGGGTCCCACCTACGAGCAGTACTTC
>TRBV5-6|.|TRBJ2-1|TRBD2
CASKRLAEEEQFF
TGTGCCAGCAAAAGACTAGCGGAGGAGGAGCAGTTCTTC
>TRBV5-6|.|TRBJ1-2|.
CASSLPSREVDLGYTF
TGTGCCAGCAGCTTGCCGTCCAGGGAGGTAGATTTGGGCTACACCTTC
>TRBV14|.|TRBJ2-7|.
CASSQGTEQYF
TGTGCCAGCAGCCAAGGTACAGAGCAGTACTTC
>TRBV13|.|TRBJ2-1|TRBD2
CASSLGPWGLAVTSYNEQFF
TGTGCCAGCAGCTTAGGCCCCTGGGGACTAGCGGTGACCTCCTACAATGAGCAGTTCTTC
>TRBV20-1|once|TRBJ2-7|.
CSARPPYEQYF
TGCAGTGCTAGACCTCCCTACGAGCAGTACTTC
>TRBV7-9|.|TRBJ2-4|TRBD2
CASSLPSGGAGSKNIQYF
TGTGCCAGCAGCTTACCTAGCGGGGGGGCCGGATCCAAAAACATTCAGTACTTC
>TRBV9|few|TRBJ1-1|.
CASSVLHHTEAFF
TGTGCCAGCAGCGTATTACATCACACTGAAGCTTTCTTT
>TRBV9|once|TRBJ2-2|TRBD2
CASSVAAGLFGSGGQTTGELFF
TGTGCCAGCAGCGTAGCCGCGGGCCTTTTTGGTAGCGGGGGGCAAACCACCGGGGAGCTGTTTTTT
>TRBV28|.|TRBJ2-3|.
CASSGGQIGTTDTQYF
TGTGCCAGCAGCGGGGGACAGATAGGAACCACAGATACGCAGTATTTT
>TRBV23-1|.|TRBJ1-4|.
CASSEQVLETNEKLFF
TGCGCCAGCAGTGAACAGGTTCTAGAGACTAATGAAAAACTGTTTTTT
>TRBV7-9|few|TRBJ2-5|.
CASSANIQDQETQYF
TGTGCCAGCAGCGCCAACATCCAGGATCAAGAGACCCAGTACTTC
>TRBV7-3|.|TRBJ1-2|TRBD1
CASSLSGVGDRHYGYTF
TGTGCCAGCAGCTTATCTGGAGTCGGGGACAGGCACTATGGCTACACCTTC
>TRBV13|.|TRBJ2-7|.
CASSFQRRYEQYF
TGTGCCAGCAGCTTTCAGAGGAGGTACGAGCAGTACTTC
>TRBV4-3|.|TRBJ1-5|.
CASSPNCWDKSFNQPQHF
TGCGCCAGCAGCCCAAATTGCTGGGACAAATCCTTCAATCAGCCCCAGCATTTT
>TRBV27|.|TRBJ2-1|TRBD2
CASSQARLAGGPLYNEQFF
TGTGCCAGCAGTCAAGCCCGACTAGCGGGAGGGCCACTCTACAATGAGCAGTTCTTC
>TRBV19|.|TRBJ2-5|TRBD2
CASSTGLAGREETQYF
TGTGCCAGTAGTACCGGACTAGCGGGAAGAGAAGAGACCCAGTACTTC
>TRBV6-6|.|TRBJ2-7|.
CASSVQGYEQYF
TGTGCCAGCAGTGTGCAGGGCTACGAGCAGTACTTC
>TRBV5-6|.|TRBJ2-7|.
CASSLLGQHYEQYF
TGTGCCAGCAGCTTGCTTGGACAGCACTACGAGCAGTACTTC
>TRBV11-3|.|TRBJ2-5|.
CASTYTYIRGKECETQYF
TGTGCCAGCACCTACACTTACATTAGGGGCAAAGAGTGCGAGACCCAGTACTTC
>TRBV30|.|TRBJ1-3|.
CAWSKRTESGNTIYF
TGTGCCTGGAGTAAGCGGACAGAGTCTGGAAACACCATATATTTT
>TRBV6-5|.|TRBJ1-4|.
CATRTVDNEKLFF
TGTGCCACCAGGACAGTCGATAATGAAAAACTGTTTTTT
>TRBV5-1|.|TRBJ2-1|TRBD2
CASRSGSGAYNEQFF
TGCGCCAGCAGGAGTGGTAGCGGGGCCTACAATGAGCAGTTCTTC
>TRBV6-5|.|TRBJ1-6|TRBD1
CASRQTGYNSPLHF
TGTGCCAGCAGACAGACAGGGTATAATTCACCCCTCCACTTT
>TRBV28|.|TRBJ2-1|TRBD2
CASMYAGVSHNEQFF
TGTGCCAGCATGTACGCGGGAGTAAGCCACAATGAGCAGTTCTTC
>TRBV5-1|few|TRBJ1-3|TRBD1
CASSPTGLYSGNTIYF
TGCGCCAGCAGCCCGACAGGGCTATACTCTGGAAACACCATATATTTT
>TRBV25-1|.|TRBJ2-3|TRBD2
CASNPGSGRGDTQYF
TGTGCCAGCAATCCCGGAAGCGGGAGAGGGGATACGCAGTATTTT
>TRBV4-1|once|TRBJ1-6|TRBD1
CASSQDRRDSNNSPLHF
TGCGCCAGCAGCCAAGATCGAAGGGACAGTAATAATTCACCCCTCCACTTT
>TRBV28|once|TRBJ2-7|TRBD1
CASSPPRARGLYEQYF
TGTGCCAGCAGTCCGCCCAGGGCCAGGGGGCTCTACGAGCAGTACTTC
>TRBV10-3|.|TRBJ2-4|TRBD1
CAISATGQARYF
TGTGCCATCAGTGCGACAGGGCAGGCCCGGTACTTC
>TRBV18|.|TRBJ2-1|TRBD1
CASSPYQGAVSHEQFF
TGTGCCAGCTCACCTTACCAGGGGGCGGTATCTCATGAGCAGTTCTTC
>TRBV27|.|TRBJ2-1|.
CASSPHRGPVYNEQFF
TGTGCCAGCAGTCCACATCGCGGGCCGGTCTACAATGAGCAGTTCTTC
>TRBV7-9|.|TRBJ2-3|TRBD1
CASSLQGAFTDTQYF
TGTGCCAGCAGCTTACAGGGGGCTTTTACAGATACGCAGTATTTT